This T cell receptor (beta chain) is from a study of T-cell reconstitution after alpha-beta-depleted transplantation in children listed by TCRdb under 2016. A note on the overall study: Using TCR repertoire profiling, the study followed T-cell immune reconstitution in a quantitative way in children after TCRalphabeta/CD19-depleted allogeneic hematopoietic cell transplantation. Summary of the overall study and its limitations: Over subsequent months, a decline in hyperexpanded clone frequencies was noted, and after one year, T-cell counts and TCRbeta diversity were mostly ascribed to newly produced T cells. The high TCRbeta diversity at day 60 in some patients was ascribed to recipient T cells and intrathymic progenitors that had survived conditioning. Apparently early alphabetaT-cell count recovery about two months after transplant reportedly relied on only several hundred rapidly expanded clones derived from non-depleted graft cells.

From V the trimming removes 3 bases and from J it removes 4 bases, while the gene matches leave 12 bases of the junction unaccounted for. The CDR1 and CDR2 encoded by the germline V gene (reference sequence) are SGHKS and YYEKEE. From the cysteine through the phenylalanine, the CDR3 covers 16 amino acids. This entry keeps only the CDR3 DNA: 48 bases, framed from base 1. This sample's treatment or condition label indicates: allogeneic hematopoietic cell transplantation with graft depleted of TCRalphabeta T cells and CD19 B cells. TCRalphabeta/CD19-depleted allogeneic hematopoietic cell grafts were given to the transplant recipients, all of whom were children. In its sample, this clonotype was seen many times. No antigen is known for it. No much larger clonotype is one base removed from it; base qualities were not supplied. Library preparation employed PCR. This sample was sequenced with an Illumina HiSeq 2500. To normalize quantification of the TCRbeta repertoire, the TCR libraries were built with molecular barcoding that relied on unique molecular identifiers. In TCRdb, the public reads were trimmed at Q25 with fastp and aligned with MiXCR, with productive beta chains retained. For every CDR3 protein sequence, its rows merge into one entry that carries the most common genes and DNA. This sample comprises around 300,000 distinct CDR3 sequences, around 9.1% of them detected only once. The top ten hold around 7.6% of the sample.

This clonotype was obtained from a boy under two years old with acute myeloid leukemia, due to receive a stem cell transplant. The chain is encoded by TRBV5-5 joined to TRBJ2-7, and 8 junctional nucleotides match TRBD1. The sample in question was PBMCs, obtained before TCRalphabeta/CD19-depleted stem cell transplant. The DNA sequence is given as TGTGCCAGCAGCTCCCTCCCGACAGGGGCCAGGTACGAGCAGTACTTC. Translated, it reads CASSSLPTGARYEQYF. Outside the CDR3, residues come from the reference TRBV5-5 and TRBJ2-7 proteins, so the full variable domain is: DAGVTQSPTHLIKTRGQQVTLRCSPISGHKSVSWYQQVLGQGPQFIFQYYEKEERGRGNFPDRFSARQFPNYSSELNVNALLLGDSALYLCASSSLPTGARYEQYFGPGTRLTVT.